One and the same sample provided the 2 T cell receptor beta chains below, sequenced in a study of cytomegalovirus exposure and HLA in healthy donors. The primer mix had 60 Vbeta and 13 Jbeta primers. Repertoires were generated with immunoSEQ multiplex PCR, while TCRdb's copy carries only in-frame clones and drops some. The table has fewer than 95,000 clones, around 77% seen once. Sequencing was performed on PBMCs. Receptors were obtained from a man aged 30-40 years in good health and CMV-seronegative.

The V and J genes are TRBV5-1 and TRBJ1-2, with a possible D match to TRBD1 (6 bases). Looked up from germline, CDR1 is SGHRS and CDR2 is YFSETQ. Trimming took off 0 bases at V and 2 bases at J, with 8 bases between the two ends. This CDR3 has 14 residues. CDR3 in DNA: TGCGCCAGCAGCTTGGGGACAGAGAACTATGGCTACACCTTC. Its translation is CASSLGTENYGYTF.

This chain joins TRBV11-2 and TRBJ2-5, with TRBD2 identical over 16 bases. The CDR3 loop spans 17 amino acids. Germline V gene data show CDR1 as SGHAT and CDR2 as FQNNGV. V shed 7 bases, J shed 4 bases, and the junction held 9 bases outside the gene matches. The CDR3 reads CASTLGLAGGPGETQYF. CDR3 DNA sequence: TGTGCCAGCACCCTGGGACTAGCGGGGGGGCCGGGAGAGACCCAGTACTTC.